These 3 T cell receptor beta chains originate from one sample sequenced in a study of cytomegalovirus exposure and HLA in healthy donors. The table came from immunoSEQ multiplex PCR; TCRdb's copy has only in-frame clones and leaves some out. The sample includes roughly 77,000 clones, 85% to 95% seen only once; the top ten take more than 0.6%. The sample consisted of PBMCs. These receptors were taken from a woman aged 18-29 years in good health and CMV-seronegative.

The gene calls are TRBV19 and TRBJ2-7, with 7 nucleotides matching TRBD1. CDR1 and CDR2 from the germline V gene are LNHDA and SQIVND (reference sequence). The CDR3 runs 13 residues. With V trimmed by 6 bases and J by 6 bases, 8 bases remained unmatched. This CDR3 reads CASSPDRKSEQYF. CDR3 coding DNA: TGTGCCAGTAGCCCGGACAGGAAGAGCGAGCAGTACTTC.

The rearrangement joins TRBV7-2 to TRBJ2-1, with D unclear. This CDR3 has 16 amino acids. Germline CDR1 reads SGHTA; CDR2 reads FQGNSA. Deletions cut 4 bases from V and 4 bases from J, with 17 bases between. CDR3 DNA: TGTGCCAGCAGCTCTTATCTAGGCGGAGAATACAATGAGCAGTTCTTC. It translates to CASSSYLGGEYNEQFF.

The chain links TRBV29-1 to TRBJ2-1; 9 positions match TRBD1. The CDR3 length is 13 residues. Trimming took 6 bases from V and 8 from J; bases not matched to a gene: 8. In germline, CDR1 is SQVTM, CDR2 ANQGSEA. The chain's CDR3 is CSVDRGSGYEQFF. In DNA, the CDR3 is TGCAGCGTGGACAGGGGATCAGGCTATGAGCAGTTCTTC.